Below are 27 T cell receptor beta chains sequenced from a single sample in a study of T-cell memory formation after mild COVID-19. TCRdb processed the 5' RACE reads anew with MiXCR; each CDR3 protein has one entry. Of 450,000 to 700,000 distinct CDR3 sequences in the sample, 15% to 20% are singletons; the top ten hold 12%. The sequenced material came from PBMCs or a T cell subset sorted from them (not recorded which). The receptor set was obtained from an adult woman who had mild COVID-19 (a few samples of this study predate the infection). Cell type and time point are not known.

The rearrangement joins TRBV5-1 to TRBJ1-2, with D perhaps TRBD1 (5 bases). The CDR3 spans 15 residues. Trimming took off 0 bases at V and 4 bases at J, with 13 bases between the two ends. CDR1 and CDR2 from the germline V gene are SGHRS and YFSETQ. Written as DNA, the CDR3 is TGCGCCAGCAGCTTGGTTTCGGGGCTCTTCTATGGCTACACCTTC. Translation: CASSLVSGLFYGYTF.

This clonotype has just a few counts. The V gene is TRBV27, the J gene TRBJ2-5; a weak D match, TRBD1 (6 bases). V gave up 1 base and J gave up 5 bases, with 14 bases separating them. Germline lookup yields CDR1 MNHEY and CDR2 SMNVEV (reference sequence). This CDR3 is 15 amino acids long. CDR3 DNA: TGTGCCAGCAGTTTATTGGGCAGGGGAGTCGAGACCCAGTACTTC. This gives the protein CASSLLGRGVETQYF.

The chain carries TRBV12-3 or TRBV12-4 and TRBJ1-4; D is perhaps TRBD1 (6 bases). The CDR3 consists of 19 residues. The ends were cut back, 7 bases at V and 1 base at J, with 25 bases in the middle. CDR3 amino acids: CASMGDTNPSPLTNEKLFF. CDR3 nucleotide sequence: TGTGCCAGCATGGGGGACACCAATCCGTCTCCCCTAACTAATGAAAAACTGTTTTTT.

The rearrangement uses TRBV27 and TRBJ2-5, with D possibly being TRBD1 (5 bases). Germline V gene lookup returns CDR1 MNHEY and CDR2 SMNVEV (reference sequence). Trimming pared 8 bases from V and 4 bases from J, leaving 8 bases between. This CDR3 has 11 residues. CDR3 residues: CASGQGETQYF. DNA of the CDR3: TGTGCCAGCGGCCAGGGAGAGACCCAGTACTTC.

This clonotype has only a few counts. V is TRBV4-2 and J is TRBJ2-7; 13 positions agree with TRBD2. The V gene end was trimmed by 0 bases and the J gene end by 0 bases; junction bases not matched to a gene: 14. The CDR3 spans 21 residues. Germline CDR1 LGHNA, CDR2 YNFKEQ. CDR3 coding DNA: TGTGCCAGCAGCCAAGAACCTAGAACTAGCGGGAGGGTTTCATTCTCCTACGAGCAGTACTTC. Translated, it gives CASSQEPRTSGRVSFSYEQYF.

This clonotype has only a few counts. V gene TRBV5-1 combines with J gene TRBJ2-3, with D unclear. V dropped 2 bases and J dropped 0 bases, with 13 bases sitting between them. The CDR3 is 16 amino acids. Looked up from germline, CDR1 is SGHRS and CDR2 is YFSETQ. Written as DNA, the CDR3 is TGCGCCAGCAGCTTTTACTCCCCATCTAGCACAGATACGCAGTATTTT. It encodes CASSFYSPSSTDTQYF.

There are a few counts of this clonotype. The V and J genes are TRBV2 and TRBJ1-1, with D perhaps matching TRBD1 (5 bases). The germline V and J ends were trimmed by 4 bases and 4 bases, with 16 bases remaining between them. The CDR3 is 15 residues long. Germline lookup yields CDR1 SNHLY and CDR2 FYNNEI. CDR3 amino acids: CASSAAGGWGTEAFF. As DNA, the CDR3 is TGTGCCAGCAGTGCGGCGGGGGGATGGGGCACTGAAGCTTTCTTT.

This clonotype came up a few times. The J gene is TRBJ2-3, the V gene TRBV20-1; tentatively, D is TRBD1 (5 bases). Trimming took off 5 bases at V and 4 bases at J, with 13 bases between the two ends. From germline, CDR1 is DFQATT and CDR2 SNEGSKA (reference sequence). The CDR3 contains 13 residues. The DNA for the CDR3 is TGCAGTGCTGGCTCCACGACAGCAGATACGCAGTATTTT. Translating gives CSAGSTTADTQYF.

This clonotype was picked up many times. This sequence joins TRBV7-3 and TRBJ2-2, with 7 bases that match TRBD1. CDR1 and CDR2 from the germline V gene are SGHTA and FQGTGA. There are 16 residues in the CDR3. Losses at the gene ends were 8 bases for V and 2 bases for J; bases not matched to a gene: 11. The CDR3 here is CASSPLAGGNTGELFF. The CDR3 bases are TGTGCCAGCTCCCCCCTCGCAGGGGGTAACACCGGGGAGCTGTTTTTT.

This clonotype was counted between two and nine times. V is TRBV7-9 and J is TRBJ2-7; 9 bases are shared with TRBD2. The CDR3 has 14 amino acids. The ends lost 5 bases at V and 4 bases at J; junction bases unmatched: 6. Looked up from germline, CDR1 is SEHNR and CDR2 is FQNEAQ (reference sequence). The CDR3 sequence: CASSRRGGGYEQYF. CDR3 bases: TGTGCCAGCAGCCGGCGGGGGGGCGGTTACGAGCAGTACTTC.

This chain connects TRBV5-6 to TRBJ2-2; 7 bases are a match to TRBD2. J lost 6 bases, V lost 3 bases, and 2 bases had no gene match. The CDR3 is made up of 13 amino acids. CDR1 SGHDT and CDR2 YYEEEE come from the germline V gene. In nucleotides, the CDR3 is TGTGCCAGCAGCTCTCTAGCGGCCGGGGAGCTGTTTTTT. It codes for CASSSLAAGELFF.

V gene TRBV3-1 combines with J gene TRBJ2-3, with TRBD2 matching 7 bases. The V gene end was trimmed by 6 bases and the J gene end by 0 bases; junction bases not matched to a gene: 15. The CDR3 contains 18 residues. The V gene's germline CDR1 is LGHDT and CDR2 YNNKEL (reference sequence). This chain's CDR3 is CASRPSLAAQTSTDTQYF. The CDR3 DNA sequence: TGTGCCAGCAGACCCTCCCTAGCGGCCCAAACAAGCACAGATACGCAGTATTTT.

This clonotype has only a few counts. This chain links TRBV4-3 with TRBJ1-4; D gene unclear. Trimming pared 0 bases from V and 5 bases from J, leaving 10 bases between. Germline assignment: CDR1 LGHNA and CDR2 YSLEER. The CDR3 runs 15 residues. CDR3 protein: CASSQDLNKNEKLFF. CDR3 coding DNA: TGCGCCAGCAGCCAAGATCTAAATAAAAATGAAAAACTGTTTTTT.

This rearrangement joins TRBV4-3 to TRBJ2-3; 9 nucleotides line up with TRBD2. There are 17 residues in the CDR3. From germline, CDR1 is LGHNA and CDR2 YSLEER. The V segment lost 1 base and the J segment 0 bases; nucleotides outside the gene matches: 5. CDR3 loop: CASSQVGAGGSTDTQYF. In DNA, the CDR3 is TGCGCCAGCAGCCAAGTCGGAGCGGGAGGTAGCACAGATACGCAGTATTTT.

In this sample, this clonotype turned up a few times. V gene TRBV7-8 combines with J gene TRBJ2-7; tentatively, D is TRBD2 (7 bases). The germline CDR1 and CDR2 sequences are SGHVS and FQNEAQ. The CDR3 spans 17 residues. Trimming removed 2 bases at V and 3 bases at J, with 20 bases between. The CDR3 region has the DNA TGTGCCAGCAGCTTATACCCCCCCAGCGGGACATTCTACGAGCAGTACTTC. It yields the protein CASSLYPPSGTFYEQYF.

Only a few counts were recorded for this clonotype. The chain couples TRBV5-1 to TRBJ2-7, with 10 bases that match TRBD1. With V trimmed by 0 bases and J by 5 bases, 11 bases remained unmatched. There are 17 residues in the CDR3. Germline V CDR1 and CDR2: SGHRS, YFSETQ. The CDR3 DNA sequence: TGCGCCAGCAGCTTGGCTTTCCGGGACAGGGGATGGGACGAGCAGTACTTC. The encoded protein is CASSLAFRDRGWDEQYF. Based on the CDR3 plus reference TRBV5-1 and TRBJ2-7, the full variable domain is KAGVTQTPRYLIKTRGQQVTLSCSPISGHRSVSWYQQTPGQGLQFLFEYFSETQRNKGNFPGRFSGRQFSNSRSEMNVSTLELGDSALYLCASSLAFRDRGWDEQYFGPGTRLTVT.

This clonotype was detected only a few times. The rearrangement joins TRBV6-6 to TRBJ2-5; no clear D. Germline-derived CDR1 and CDR2 are MNHNY and SVGAGI (reference sequence). The CDR3 contains 13 residues. V was clipped by 4 bases and J by 5 bases, with 11 bases between them. The CDR3 here is CASSFRVLETQYF. Written as DNA, the CDR3 is TGTGCCAGCAGTTTTCGGGTGTTGGAGACCCAGTACTTC.

The V call is TRBV12-3 or TRBV12-4, the J call TRBJ2-2; the D gene is possibly TRBD1 (6 bases). The V end was cut by 6 bases, the J end by 0 bases, with 17 bases between. The CDR3 spans 17 residues. The CDR3 DNA follows: TGTGCCAGCAGGTGGGAGACAGGCCTTCCGAACACCGGGGAGCTGTTTTTT. This sequence encodes CASRWETGLPNTGELFF.

The J gene is TRBJ1-1, the V gene TRBV7-8; 8 nucleotides match TRBD1. The V segment lost 2 bases and the J segment 2 bases; nucleotides outside the gene matches: 10. Per the germline V gene, CDR1 is SGHVS and CDR2 is FQNEAQ. The CDR3 totals 17 residues. The CDR3 DNA reads TGTGCCAGCAGCTTAAGGCCTAGGGACAGGACTAACACTGAAGCTTTCTTT. Amino acids: CASSLRPRDRTNTEAFF. Filled out from reference TRBV7-8 and TRBJ1-1, the complete variable domain reads GAGVSQSPRYKVAKRGQDVALRCDPISGHVSLFWYQQALGQGPEFLTYFQNEAQLDKSGLPSDRFFAERPEGSVSTLKIQRTQQEDSAVYLCASSLRPRDRTNTEAFFGQGTRLTVV.

The chain has TRBV7-3 and TRBJ2-7; D is possibly TRBD1 (7 bases). The CDR3 covers 15 residues. The V end lost 5 bases, the J end lost 0 bases, and 14 bases lay between the germline ends. In germline, CDR1 is SGHTA, CDR2 FQGTGA. DNA of the CDR3: TGTGCCAGCAGCGGAGGGACAGACAGCTCCTACGAGCAGTACTTC. The encoded protein is CASSGGTDSSYEQYF.

V gene TRBV6-2 or TRBV6-3 combines with J gene TRBJ2-7; D might be TRBD1 (6 bases). The CDR3 loop spans 14 amino acids. V was shortened by 6 bases and J by 0 bases, with 12 bases between the two germline ends. CDR1 and CDR2 from the germline V gene are MNHEY and SVGEGT. The CDR3, as DNA: TGTGCCAGCAGCACAGGGTTGTTCTCCTACGAGCAGTACTTC. It encodes CASSTGLFSYEQYF.

The chain is built from TRBV20-1 and TRBJ1-2; D is undetermined. The V and J ends lost 6 bases and 7 bases respectively, with 12 bases between them. CDR1 is DFQATT and CDR2 is SNEGSKA in the germline V gene (reference sequence). This CDR3 spans 11 amino acids. The CDR3 coding sequence is TGCAGTGCCGGGTCCTTTCCTGGCTACACCTTC. Translation: CSAGSFPGYTF.

This clonotype was seen a few times. This rearrangement joins TRBV7-9 to TRBJ2-1; TRBD2 matches 13 bases. The CDR3 runs to 20 residues. The V segment lost 5 bases and the J segment 4 bases; nucleotides outside the gene matches: 17. CDR1 is SEHNR and CDR2 is FQNEAQ in the germline V gene (reference sequence). The CDR3 loop reads CASSVQPGLAGHTDYNEQFF. CDR3 DNA sequence: TGTGCCAGCAGCGTACAGCCGGGACTAGCGGGACATACTGATTACAATGAGCAGTTCTTC.

J is TRBJ2-7 and V is TRBV9, with TRBD2 matching over 16 bases. The germline V gene has CDR1 SGDLS and CDR2 YYNGEE. The CDR3 length is 16 residues. V was clipped by 4 bases and J by 2 bases; unmatched bases: 3. CDR3 amino acids: CASSLGLAGGAYEQYF. The CDR3 DNA sequence: TGTGCCAGCAGCCTGGGACTAGCGGGAGGGGCCTACGAGCAGTACTTC.

The chain is built from TRBV30 and TRBJ1-5, with D unclear. The germline V and J ends were trimmed by 4 bases and 2 bases, with 21 bases remaining between them. This CDR3 is built from 17 residues. Germline-derived CDR1 and CDR2 are GTSNPN and SVGIG (reference sequence). CDR3 in amino acids: CAWTPRESARGNQPQHF. In nucleotides, the CDR3 is TGTGCCTGGACCCCCCGTGAGTCCGCGCGTGGCAATCAGCCCCAGCATTTT.

This clonotype was detected only a few times. The chain joins TRBV21-1 to TRBJ2-7; TRBD1 reflects the table's D call only, with no check against the DNA. TRBV21-1 is noted as a pseudogene. CDR3 length: 13 amino acids. This CDR3 is CASIQGSSYEQYF. CDR3 nucleotide sequence: TGTGCCAGCATCCAGGGTAGCTCCTACGAGCAGTACTTC.

This rearrangement joins TRBV20-1 to TRBJ2-7, with 8 bases fitting TRBD2. Germline V lookup: CDR1 DFQATT, CDR2 SNEGSKA (reference sequence). V trimming: 6 bases; J trimming: 2 bases; junction bases outside the gene matches: 9. The CDR3 has 14 residues. As DNA, the CDR3 is TGCAGTGCCCCTGGGCGGGGGGATACCTACGAGCAGTACTTC. Protein sequence: CSAPGRGDTYEQYF.